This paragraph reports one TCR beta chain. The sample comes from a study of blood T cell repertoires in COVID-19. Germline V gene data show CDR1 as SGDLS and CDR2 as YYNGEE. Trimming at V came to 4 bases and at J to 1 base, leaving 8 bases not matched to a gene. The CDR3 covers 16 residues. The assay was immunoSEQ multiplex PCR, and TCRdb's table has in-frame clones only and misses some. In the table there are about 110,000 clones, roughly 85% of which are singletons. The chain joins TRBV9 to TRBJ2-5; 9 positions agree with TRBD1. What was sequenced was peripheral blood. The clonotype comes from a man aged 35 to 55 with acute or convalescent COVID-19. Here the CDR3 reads CASSSGQGRGQETQYF. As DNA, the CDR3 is TGTGCCAGCAGCTCGGGACAGGGAAGGGGCCAAGAGACCCAGTACTTC.